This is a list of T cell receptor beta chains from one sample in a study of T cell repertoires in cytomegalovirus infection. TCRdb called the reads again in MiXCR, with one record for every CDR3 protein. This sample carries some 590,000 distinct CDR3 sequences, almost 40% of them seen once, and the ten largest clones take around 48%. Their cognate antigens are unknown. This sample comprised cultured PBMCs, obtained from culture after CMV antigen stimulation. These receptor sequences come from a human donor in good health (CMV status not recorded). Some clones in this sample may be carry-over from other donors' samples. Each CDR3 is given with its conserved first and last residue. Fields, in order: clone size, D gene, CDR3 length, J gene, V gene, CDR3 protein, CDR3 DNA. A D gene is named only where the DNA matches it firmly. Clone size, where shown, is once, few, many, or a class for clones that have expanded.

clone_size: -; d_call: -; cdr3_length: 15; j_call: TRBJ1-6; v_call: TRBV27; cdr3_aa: CASSIGRGYNSPLHF; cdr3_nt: TGTGCCAGCAGTATAGGCAGGGGTTATAATTCACCCCTCCACTTT
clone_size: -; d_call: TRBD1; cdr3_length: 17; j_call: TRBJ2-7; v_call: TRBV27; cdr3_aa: CASRARPGTGSAYEQYF; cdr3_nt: TGTGCCAGCAGAGCCAGACCCGGGACAGGATCTGCCTACGAGCAGTACTTC
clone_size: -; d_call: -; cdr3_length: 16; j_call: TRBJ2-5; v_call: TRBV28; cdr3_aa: CASSLLGGGAQETQYF; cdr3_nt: TGTGCCAGCAGTTTATTAGGGGGAGGGGCTCAAGAGACCCAGTACTTC
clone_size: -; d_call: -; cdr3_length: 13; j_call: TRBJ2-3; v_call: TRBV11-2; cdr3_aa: CASSFGDADTQYF; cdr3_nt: TGTGCCAGCAGCTTTGGGGACGCAGATACGCAGTATTTT
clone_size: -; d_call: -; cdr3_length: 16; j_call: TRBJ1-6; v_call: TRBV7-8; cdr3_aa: CASLKGRFEASSPLHF; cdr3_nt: TGTGCCAGCTTAAAGGGGCGGTTTGAGGCATCATCACCCCTCCACTTT
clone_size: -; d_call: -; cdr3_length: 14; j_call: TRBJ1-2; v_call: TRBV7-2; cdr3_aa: CASSLELMNYGYTF; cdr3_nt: TGTGCCAGCAGCTTAGAATTGATGAACTATGGCTACACCTTC
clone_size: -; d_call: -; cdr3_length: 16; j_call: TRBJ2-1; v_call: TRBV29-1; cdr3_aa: CSVIPDVASSYNEQFF; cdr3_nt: TGCAGCGTAATTCCTGATGTGGCTAGCAGCTACAATGAGCAGTTCTTC
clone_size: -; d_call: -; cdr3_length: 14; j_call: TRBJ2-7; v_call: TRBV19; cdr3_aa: CASSNQGVSYEQYF; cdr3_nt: TGTGCCAGTAGTAATCAGGGAGTCTCCTACGAGCAGTACTTC
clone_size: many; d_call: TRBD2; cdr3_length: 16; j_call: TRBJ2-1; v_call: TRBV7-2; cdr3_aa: CASSLNQRAGGVEQFF; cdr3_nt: TGTGCCAGCAGCTTAAATCAGCGGGCGGGAGGGGTTGAGCAGTTCTTC
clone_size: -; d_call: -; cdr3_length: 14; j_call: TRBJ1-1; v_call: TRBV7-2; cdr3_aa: CASSFINPNTEAFF; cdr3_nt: TGTGCCAGCAGCTTTATCAACCCGAACACTGAAGCTTTCTTT
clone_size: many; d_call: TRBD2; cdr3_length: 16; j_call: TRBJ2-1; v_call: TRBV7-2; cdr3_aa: CASSSRTSGLHNEQFF; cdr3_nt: TGTGCCAGCAGCTCCCGGACTAGCGGGTTACACAATGAGCAGTTCTTC
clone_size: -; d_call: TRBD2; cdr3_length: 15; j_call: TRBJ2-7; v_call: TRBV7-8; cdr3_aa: CASSARLAGLYEQYF; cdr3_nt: TGTGCCAGCAGCGCTAGACTAGCGGGACTGTACGAGCAGTACTTC
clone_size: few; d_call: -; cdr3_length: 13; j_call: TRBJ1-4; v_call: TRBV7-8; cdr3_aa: CASSGAPRGKLFF; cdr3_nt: TGTGCCTCATCCGGTGCCCCGAGGGGAAAACTGTTTTTT
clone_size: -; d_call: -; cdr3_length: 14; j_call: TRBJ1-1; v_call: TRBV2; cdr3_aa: CASSEAGGNTEAFF; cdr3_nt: TGTGCCAGCAGTGAGGCGGGGGGGAACACTGAAGCTTTCTTT
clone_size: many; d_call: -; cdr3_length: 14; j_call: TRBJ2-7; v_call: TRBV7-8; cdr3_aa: CASSTGTASYEQYF; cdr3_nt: TGTGCCAGCAGCACCGGGACCGCCTCCTACGAGCAGTACTTC
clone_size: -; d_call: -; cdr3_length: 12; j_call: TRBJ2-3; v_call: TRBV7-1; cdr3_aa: CASSQTADTQYF; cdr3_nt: TGTGCCAGCAGCCAGACAGCAGATACGCAGTATTTT
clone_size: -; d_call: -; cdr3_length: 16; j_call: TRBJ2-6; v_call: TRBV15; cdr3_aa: CATSREVASGANVLTF; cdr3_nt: TGTGCCACCAGCAGAGAGGTCGCCTCTGGGGCCAACGTCCTGACTTTC
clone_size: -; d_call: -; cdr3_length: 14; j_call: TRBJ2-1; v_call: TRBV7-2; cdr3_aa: CASSLRTNYNEQFF; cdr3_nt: TGTGCCAGCAGCCTACGGACTAACTACAATGAGCAGTTCTTC
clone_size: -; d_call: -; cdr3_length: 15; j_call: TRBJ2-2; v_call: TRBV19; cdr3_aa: CASSIGRSDTGELFF; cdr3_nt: TGTGCCAGTAGTATAGGACGGAGCGACACCGGGGAGCTGTTTTTT
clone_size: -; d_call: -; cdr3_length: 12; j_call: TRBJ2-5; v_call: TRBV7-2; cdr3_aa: CASSPNRETQYF; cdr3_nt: TGTGCCAGCAGTCCCAACAGGGAGACCCAGTACTTC
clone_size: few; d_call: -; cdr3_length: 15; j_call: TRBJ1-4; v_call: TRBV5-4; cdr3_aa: CASSPDSSRNEKLFF; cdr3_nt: TGTGCCAGCAGCCCCGACAGTTCTAGGAATGAAAAACTGTTTTTT
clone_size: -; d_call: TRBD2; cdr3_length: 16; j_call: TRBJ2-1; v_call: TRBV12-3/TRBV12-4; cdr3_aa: CASSFSRGGNYNEQFF; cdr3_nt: TGTGCCAGCAGTTTCTCCCGGGGGGGCAACTACAATGAGCAGTTCTTC
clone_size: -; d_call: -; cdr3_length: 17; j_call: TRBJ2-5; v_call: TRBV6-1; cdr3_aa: CASSEEMGGRRQETQYF; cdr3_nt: TGTGCCAGCAGTGAAGAGATGGGCGGGCGTAGACAAGAGACCCAGTACTTC
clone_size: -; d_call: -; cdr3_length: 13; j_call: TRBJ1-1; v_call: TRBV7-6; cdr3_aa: CASSLTEGTEAFF; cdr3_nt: TGTGCCAGCAGCTTAACGGAGGGCACTGAAGCTTTCTTT
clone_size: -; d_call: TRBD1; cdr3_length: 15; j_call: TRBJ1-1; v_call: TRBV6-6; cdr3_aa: CASSYRGQKGTEAFF; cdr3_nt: TGTGCCAGCAGTTACAGGGGACAGAAGGGTACTGAAGCTTTCTTT
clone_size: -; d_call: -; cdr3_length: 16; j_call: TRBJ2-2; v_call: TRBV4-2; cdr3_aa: CASSPGDFGNTGELFF; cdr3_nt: TGTGCCAGCAGCCCGGGGGATTTTGGGAACACCGGGGAGCTGTTTTTT
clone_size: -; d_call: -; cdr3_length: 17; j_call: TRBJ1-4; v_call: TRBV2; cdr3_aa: CASSDNGPRWLGEKLFF; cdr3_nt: TGTGCCAGCAGTGATAATGGGCCTAGGTGGCTCGGTGAAAAACTGTTTTTT
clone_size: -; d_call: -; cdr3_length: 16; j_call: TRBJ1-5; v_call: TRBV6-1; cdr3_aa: CAGSDSPSYSNQPQHF; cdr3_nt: TGTGCCGGCTCAGACAGCCCCTCCTATAGCAATCAGCCCCAGCATTTT
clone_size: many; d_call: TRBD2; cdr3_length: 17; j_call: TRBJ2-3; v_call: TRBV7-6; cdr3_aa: CASSPGMLAGVKDSQYF; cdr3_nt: TGTGCCAGCAGCCCCGGTATGCTAGCGGGGGTAAAGGATTCGCAGTATTTT
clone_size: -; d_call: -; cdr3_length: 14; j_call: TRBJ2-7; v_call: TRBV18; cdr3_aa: CASSPDLATYEQYF; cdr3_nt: TGTGCCAGCTCACCAGATCTAGCAACCTACGAGCAGTACTTC
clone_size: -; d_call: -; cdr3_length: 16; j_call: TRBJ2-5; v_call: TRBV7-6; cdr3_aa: CASSLVWANPQETQYF; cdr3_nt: TGTGCCAGCAGCTTAGTATGGGCAAACCCTCAAGAGACCCAGTACTTC
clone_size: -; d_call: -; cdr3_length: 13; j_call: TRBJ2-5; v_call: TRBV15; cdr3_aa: CATDRDYQETQYF; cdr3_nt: TGTGCCACCGACCGGGACTACCAAGAGACCCAGTACTTC
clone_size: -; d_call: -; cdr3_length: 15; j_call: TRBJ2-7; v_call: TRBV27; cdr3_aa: CARSRSSNPSYEQYF; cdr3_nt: TGTGCCAGGAGCCGCTCCTCAAATCCTTCCTACGAGCAGTACTTC
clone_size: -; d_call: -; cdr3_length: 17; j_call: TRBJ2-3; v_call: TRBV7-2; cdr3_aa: CASSSRGGGLLGYTQYF; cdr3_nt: TGTGCCAGCAGCTCAAGAGGGGGAGGTCTCTTGGGATATACGCAGTATTTT
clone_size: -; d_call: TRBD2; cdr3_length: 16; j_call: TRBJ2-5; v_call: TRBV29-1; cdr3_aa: CSVEELLAEFQETQYF; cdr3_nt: TGCAGCGTTGAAGAGTTACTAGCGGAGTTCCAAGAGACCCAGTACTTC
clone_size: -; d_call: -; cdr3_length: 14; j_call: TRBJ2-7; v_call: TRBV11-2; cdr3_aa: CASSYGDLGYEQYF; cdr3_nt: TGTGCCAGCAGTTACGGGGACCTAGGCTACGAGCAGTACTTC
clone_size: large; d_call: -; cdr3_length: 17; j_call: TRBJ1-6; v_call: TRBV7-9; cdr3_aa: CASSSHEREGQGSPLHF; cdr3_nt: TGTGCCAGCAGCTCCCATGAGAGGGAGGGTCAAGGTTCACCCCTCCACTTT
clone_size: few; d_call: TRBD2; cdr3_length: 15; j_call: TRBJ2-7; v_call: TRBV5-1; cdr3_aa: CASSRTSGSLYEQYF; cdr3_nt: TGCGCCAGCAGCCGGACTAGCGGGAGTCTGTACGAGCAGTACTTC
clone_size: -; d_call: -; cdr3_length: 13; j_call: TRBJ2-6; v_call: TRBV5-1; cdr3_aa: CASRPSGANVLTF; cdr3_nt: TGCGCCAGCAGACCGTCGGGGGCCAACGTCCTGACTTTC
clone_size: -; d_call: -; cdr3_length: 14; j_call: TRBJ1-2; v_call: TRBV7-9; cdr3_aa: CASSPPAALYGYTF; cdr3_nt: TGTGCCAGCAGCCCCCCGGCAGCTCTCTATGGCTACACCTTC